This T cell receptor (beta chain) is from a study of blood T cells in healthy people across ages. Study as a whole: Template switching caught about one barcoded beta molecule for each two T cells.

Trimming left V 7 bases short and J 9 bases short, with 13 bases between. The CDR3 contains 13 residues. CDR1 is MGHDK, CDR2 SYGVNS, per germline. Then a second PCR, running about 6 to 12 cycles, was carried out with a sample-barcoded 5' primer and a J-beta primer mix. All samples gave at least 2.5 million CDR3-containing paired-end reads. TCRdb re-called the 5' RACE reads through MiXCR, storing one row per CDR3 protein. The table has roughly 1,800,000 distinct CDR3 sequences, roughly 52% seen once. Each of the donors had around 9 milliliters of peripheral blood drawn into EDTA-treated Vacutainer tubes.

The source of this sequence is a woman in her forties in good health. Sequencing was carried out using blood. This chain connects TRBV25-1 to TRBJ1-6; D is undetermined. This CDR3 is CASTGLLGSPLHF. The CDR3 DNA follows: TGTGCCAGCACAGGTCTTCTAGGTTCACCCCTCCACTTT. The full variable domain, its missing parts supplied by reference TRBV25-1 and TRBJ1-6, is EADIYQTPRYLVIGTGKKITLECSQTMGHDKMYWYQQDPGMELHLIHYSYGVNSTEKGDLSSESTVSRIRTEHFPLTLESARPSHTSQYLCASTGLLGSPLHFGNGTRLTVT.